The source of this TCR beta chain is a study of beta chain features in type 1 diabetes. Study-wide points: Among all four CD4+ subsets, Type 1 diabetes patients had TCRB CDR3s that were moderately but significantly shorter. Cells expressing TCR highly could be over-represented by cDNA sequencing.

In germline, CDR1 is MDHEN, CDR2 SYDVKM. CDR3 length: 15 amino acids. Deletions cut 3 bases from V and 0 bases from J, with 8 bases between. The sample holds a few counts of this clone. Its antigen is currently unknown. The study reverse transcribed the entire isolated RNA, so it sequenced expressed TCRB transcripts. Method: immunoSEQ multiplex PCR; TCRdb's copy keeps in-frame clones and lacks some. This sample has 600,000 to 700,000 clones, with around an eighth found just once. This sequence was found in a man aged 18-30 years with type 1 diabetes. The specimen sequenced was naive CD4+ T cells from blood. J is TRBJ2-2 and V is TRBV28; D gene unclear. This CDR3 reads CASSFWTANTGELFF. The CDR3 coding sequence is TGTGCCAGCAGTTTCTGGACCGCGAACACCGGGGAGCTGTTTTTT. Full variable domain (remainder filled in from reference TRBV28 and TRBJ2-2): DVKVTQSSRYLVKRTGEKVFLECVQDMDHENMFWYRQDPGLGLRLIYFSYDVKMKEKGDIPEGYSVSREKKERFSLILESASTNQTSMYLCASSFWTANTGELFFGEGSRLTVL.